This TCR beta chain comes out of a study of blood T cells in healthy people across ages. As regards this clonotype: Its ends do not fully match the called genes, so a read error is possible.

The CDR3 is 15 amino acids. CDR1 is LGHDT and CDR2 is YNNKEL in the germline V gene (reference sequence). It was with a sample-barcoded 5' primer and a J-beta primer mix that a second PCR of about 6 to 12 cycles was run. TCRdb re-called the 5' RACE reads through MiXCR, storing one row per CDR3 protein. The data hold about 830,000 distinct CDR3 sequences, with approximately 65% observed a single time. The specimen was blood. The receptor was derived from a man aged 25 to 40 in good health. This chain joins TRBV3-1 and TRBJ1-5; D not certain. The CDR3 protein is CASSQDIGREQPQHF. The CDR3 DNA sequence: TGTGCCAGCAGTCAAGATATAGGGAGGGAGCAGCCCCAGCATTTT. Full variable domain (rest looked up from reference TRBV3-1 and TRBJ1-5): DTAVSQTPKYLVTQMGNDKSIKCEQNLGHDTMYWYKQDSKKFLKIMFSYNNKELIINETVPNRFSPKSPDKAHLNLHINSLELGDSAVYFCASSQDIGREQPQHFGDGTRLSIL.